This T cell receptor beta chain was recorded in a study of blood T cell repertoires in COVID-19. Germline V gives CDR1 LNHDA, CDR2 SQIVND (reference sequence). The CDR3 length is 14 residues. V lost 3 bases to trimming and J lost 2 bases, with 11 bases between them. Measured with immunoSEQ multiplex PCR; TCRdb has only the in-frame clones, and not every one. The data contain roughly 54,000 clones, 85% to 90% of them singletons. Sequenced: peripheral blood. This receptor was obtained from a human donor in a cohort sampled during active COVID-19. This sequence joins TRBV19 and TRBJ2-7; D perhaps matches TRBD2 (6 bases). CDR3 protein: CASSMGTATYEQYF. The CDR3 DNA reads TGTGCCAGTAGTATGGGGACTGCTACCTACGAGCAGTACTTC.